This T cell receptor beta chain was documented in a study of blood T cell repertoires in COVID-19. Study context: Samples of COVID-19 (acute and convalescent) were obtained from the United States, Italy and Spain.

The method was immunoSEQ multiplex PCR; TCRdb's version includes in-frame clones alone and lacks a portion of them. This table has 140,000 to 150,000 clones, around three quarters appearing once. CDR1 SNHLY and CDR2 FYNNEI come from the germline V gene. CDR3 size: 14 residues. The germline V and J ends were trimmed by 6 bases and 6 bases, with 15 bases remaining between them. Source material: peripheral blood. V and J are TRBV2 and TRBJ1-5, with TRBD1 as a possible D gene (6 bases). The sequence derives from a man aged 45-65 years with acute or convalescent COVID-19. The CDR3 loop is CASSDAKGGQPQHF. DNA of the CDR3: TGTGCCAGCAGCGATGCCAAAGGGGGTCAGCCCCAGCATTTT.